These 7 T cell receptor beta chains originate from one sample sequenced in a study of cytomegalovirus exposure and HLA in healthy donors (dated by TCRdb to the late 2010s). Libraries were constructed by the immunoSEQ multiplex PCR assay. The multiplex PCR relied on a mix of 60 forward primers for TCR Vbeta segments and 13 reverse primers for TCR Jbeta segments. Held by TCRdb, this immuneACCESS table contains in-frame sequences only and omits some clones. Under half of the omission traces to an unresolved V gene where checked; the cause of the rest is unknown. The sample data list over 30,000 clones, and about 70% of these were observed just once. The ten most abundant clones make up around 9.1% of the sample. The sequenced material came from PBMCs. The receptors shown here come from a man between 35 and 55 years old in good health and CMV-seropositive.

The chain combines TRBV6-6 with TRBJ2-7; 8 positions agree with TRBD1. The CDR3 totals 12 residues. Germline CDR1 and CDR2: MNHNY and SVGAGI (reference sequence). V lost 7 bases to trimming and J lost 5 bases; unmatched junction nucleotides: 4. For the CDR3, the DNA is TGTGCCAGCACTTCAGGGGGCCACGAGCAGTACTTC. Amino acid sequence: CASTSGGHEQYF.

This chain joins TRBV9 and TRBJ2-6; D not resolved. V lost 4 bases and J lost 2, with 7 bases in between. This CDR3 region has 14 residues. The V gene's germline CDR1 is SGDLS and CDR2 YYNGEE. The CDR3 nucleotides are TGTGCCAGCAGCCCAGTCGCTGGGGCCAACGTCCTGACTTTC. Translated, it gives CASSPVAGANVLTF.

The V and J genes are TRBV9 and TRBJ1-4, with D perhaps TRBD1 (6 bases). The CDR3 extends over 16 amino acids. Between the trimmed V and J ends, which lost 4 bases and 0 bases, there was a span of 13 bases. Germline V gene lookup returns CDR1 SGDLS and CDR2 YYNGEE. The CDR3 sequence is CASSNSRQATNEKLFF. The CDR3 nucleotides read TGTGCCAGCAGCAATTCCAGACAGGCAACTAATGAAAAACTGTTTTTT. Drawing the rest from reference TRBV9 and TRBJ1-4, the complete variable domain is DSGVTQTPKHLITATGQRVTLRCSPRSGDLSVYWYQQSLDQGLQFLIQYYNGEERAKGNILERFSAQQFPDLHSELNLSSLELGDSALYFCASSNSRQATNEKLFFGSGTQLSVL.

CDR3 region: CASSPIGTEENTIYF. The CDR3 region has the DNA TGTGCCAGCAGCCCGATCGGGACAGAGGAAAACACCATATATTTT. The chain carries TRBV5-6 and TRBJ1-3; 7 positions match TRBD1. Germline CDR1 SGHDT, CDR2 YYEEEE. The CDR3 is 15 amino acids. V dropped 4 bases and J dropped 6; count of bases not matched to a gene: 10.

The J gene is TRBJ2-1, the V gene TRBV18; no reliable D call. CDR1 KGHSH and CDR2 LQKENI come from the germline V gene. V dropped 5 bases and J dropped 7 bases, with 12 bases sitting between them. This CDR3 region has 13 residues. The DNA of the CDR3 is TGTGCCAGCTCAACTAAAGACTCAAATGAGCAGTTCTTC. Translating gives CASSTKDSNEQFF.

V gene TRBV5-4 combines with J gene TRBJ2-5, with a weak D call TRBD2 (6 bases). Trimming removed 2 bases from V and 7 bases from J, with 18 bases in between. Germline assignment: CDR1 SGHNT and CDR2 YYREEE (reference sequence). The CDR3 loop spans 15 amino acids. The CDR3 sequence is CASSLSGGVGWTQYF. As DNA, the CDR3 is TGTGCCAGCAGCTTAAGTGGCGGGGTCGGCTGGACCCAGTACTTC.

The chain carries TRBV5-4 and TRBJ2-7, with no clear D. V lost 1 base and J lost 3, with 8 bases in between. There are 13 residues in the CDR3. Germline assignment: CDR1 SGHNT and CDR2 YYREEE (reference sequence). CDR3 sequence reads: CASSLISRYEQYF. CDR3 nucleotide sequence: TGTGCCAGCAGCTTGATCTCTCGCTACGAGCAGTACTTC.